This TCR beta chain was captured in a study of blood T cell repertoires in COVID-19. Study context: The United States, Italy and Spain were the sources of the acute and convalescent COVID-19 samples. PBMCs, B-cell-depleted T cells, or T cells were the source of the cDNA or gDNA that made up the material.

Assay used: immunoSEQ multiplex PCR; TCRdb lists only in-frame clones, some missing. Of roughly 67,000 clones in the sample, under 85% were seen once. Germline lookup yields CDR1 SGHNT and CDR2 YYREEE (reference sequence). The CDR3 loop spans 15 amino acids. With 0 bases removed from V and 5 bases from J, the gap between germline ends came to 11 bases. The sequencing sample was made of peripheral blood. V usage is TRBV5-4 and J usage is TRBJ1-4; D might be TRBD1 (5 bases). The origin of this receptor is a woman in her 50s with active or convalescent COVID-19. CDR3 amino acids: CASSLEGKYNEKLFF. The CDR3 DNA sequence: TGTGCCAGCAGCTTGGAGGGGAAGTACAATGAAAAACTGTTTTTT. The entire variable domain, with the rest obtained from reference TRBV5-4 and TRBJ1-4, is as follows: ETGVTQSPTHLIKTRGQQVTLRCSSQSGHNTVSWYQQALGQGPQFIFQYYREEENGRGNFPPRFSGLQFPNYSSELNVNALELDDSALYLCASSLEGKYNEKLFFGSGTQLSVL.